What follows are 26 T cell receptor beta chains derived from one specimen sequenced in a study of shared clonotypes between healthy human individuals. Sequenced by immunoSEQ multiplex PCR; TCRdb stores in-frame clones only, minus some. The sample lists around 2.3 million clones, nearly 97% occurring once. The source material was naive CD4+ T cells sorted from blood. The subset is: CD45RA+ positively selected. The receptors come from a man younger than 35 in good health.

The rearrangement links TRBV6-5 to TRBJ2-7, with D possibly matching TRBD1 (6 bases). CDR1 and CDR2 from the germline V gene are MNHEY and SVGAGI. The CDR3 loop spans 15 amino acids. V lost 4 bases, J lost 3 bases, and 16 bases lay in between. The CDR3 here is CASSSAAKTGYEQYF. In nucleotides, the CDR3 is TGTGCCAGCAGTTCTGCCGCCAAGACAGGCTACGAGCAGTACTTC.

This clone was detected only once. The chain recombines TRBV9 with TRBJ2-1; perhaps D is TRBD1 or TRBD2 (5 bases each). The CDR3 spans 16 residues. Trimming cost V 0 bases and J 4 bases, with 14 bases left between them. From germline, CDR1 is SGDLS and CDR2 YYNGEE. The DNA of the CDR3 is TGTGCCAGCAGCGTAGGAGGGGCAGGAACTTACAATGAGCAGTTCTTC. Amino acid sequence: CASSVGGAGTYNEQFF. Full variable domain (outside the CDR3, taken from reference TRBV9 and TRBJ2-1): DSGVTQTPKHLITATGQRVTLRCSPRSGDLSVYWYQQSLDQGLQFLIQYYNGEERAKGNILERFSAQQFPDLHSELNLSSLELGDSALYFCASSVGGAGTYNEQFFGPGTRLTVL.

The V call is TRBV7-9, the J call TRBJ1-4; D is unclear. The CDR3 has 12 amino acids. The V gene lost 10 bases and the J gene lost 4 bases, with 10 bases spanning the gap. In germline, CDR1 is SEHNR, CDR2 FQNEAQ (reference sequence). As DNA, the CDR3 is TGTGCCACCGGGTCACTTAATGAAAAACTGTTTTTT. Amino acid sequence: CATGSLNEKLFF.

This clone was found once. V gene TRBV7-2 combines with J gene TRBJ2-2; D ambiguous. Germline V lookup: CDR1 SGHTA, CDR2 FQGNSA. The CDR3 totals 14 residues. Trimming took off 1 base at V and 4 bases at J, with 7 bases between the two ends. CDR3 DNA sequence: TGTGCCAGCAGCTTAGGCGGAGTCACCGGGGAGCTGTTTTTT. Translated, it gives CASSLGGVTGELFF.

The chain carries TRBV11-3 and TRBJ2-3, with D unresolved. There are 13 residues in the CDR3. Germline V gives CDR1 SGHNT, CDR2 YENEEA. The V end was cut by 1 base, the J end by 5 bases, with 7 bases between. The DNA for the CDR3 is TGTGCCAGCAGCTTAGGGCAGAAAGATACGCAGTATTTT. This codes for CASSLGQKDTQYF. Full variable domain (rest looked up from reference TRBV11-3 and TRBJ2-3): EAGVVQSPRYKIIEKKQPVAFWCNPISGHNTLYWYLQNLGQGPELLIRYENEEAVDDSQLPKDRFSAERLKGVDSTLKIQPAELGDSAVYLCASSLGQKDTQYFGPGTRLTVL.

V is TRBV27 and J is TRBJ1-5, with D perhaps TRBD1 (6 bases). Germline V gives CDR1 MNHEY, CDR2 SMNVEV (reference sequence). The CDR3 contains 16 residues. V was clipped by 2 bases and J by 0 bases, with 11 bases between them. This CDR3 is CASSLRGGYSNQPQHF. CDR3 nucleotide sequence: TGTGCCAGCAGTTTAAGGGGGGGCTATAGCAATCAGCCCCAGCATTTT.

About this clone: The germline gene is not matched at one end of the junction; a read error may be the cause. V gene TRBV7-7 combines with J gene TRBJ2-5; tentative D call: TRBD2 (5 bases). The CDR3 totals 14 residues. Germline CDR1 reads SSHAT; CDR2 reads FNYEAQ (reference sequence). CDR3 residues: CASSRRAGQETQYF. The CDR3 DNA follows: TGTGCTAGCAGTAGGCGGGCAGGCCAAGAGACCCAGTACTTC.

This chain joins TRBV5-4 and TRBJ2-2; D possibly corresponds to TRBD2 (6 bases). The germline CDR1 and CDR2 sequences are SGHNT and YYREEE (reference sequence). The CDR3 has 16 amino acids. Trimming pared 4 bases from V and 1 base from J, leaving 14 bases between. CDR3 nucleotides: TGTGCCAGCAGCCTGACCGGGAGCATGAACACCGGGGAGCTGTTTTTT. Translating it yields CASSLTGSMNTGELFF.

This chain connects TRBV10-2 to TRBJ1-2; unclear D gene. Germline CDR1 reads WSHSY; CDR2 reads SAAADI. The CDR3 has 12 amino acids. V was trimmed by 2 bases and J by 14 bases, leaving 15 bases between them. The CDR3 here is CASSERIKTGTF. The DNA for the CDR3 is TGCGCCAGCAGTGAGCGTATTAAGACTGGGACCTTC.

The chain uses TRBV7-9 and TRBJ2-5; TRBD2 matches at 7 bases. V shed 5 bases and J 4 bases; nucleotides not matched to a gene: 4. The CDR3 sequence is 13 residues long. In germline, CDR1 is SEHNR, CDR2 FQNEAQ (reference sequence). As DNA, the CDR3 is TGTGCCAGCAGCCTATCTAGCGGAGAGACCCAGTACTTC. It translates to CASSLSSGETQYF.

The V and J genes are TRBV19 and TRBJ1-1; no firm D call. Germline assignment: CDR1 LNHDA and CDR2 SQIVND (reference sequence). V was clipped by 7 bases and J by 3 bases, with 12 bases between them. The CDR3 is 13 residues long. The CDR3, as DNA: TGTGCCAGTACCGGGATTATGGACACTGAAGCTTTCTTT. It translates to CASTGIMDTEAFF. The entire variable domain, with the rest obtained from reference TRBV19 and TRBJ1-1, is as follows: DGGITQSPKYLFRKEGQNVTLSCEQNLNHDAMYWYRQDPGQGLRLIYYSQIVNDFQKGDIAEGYSVSREKKESFPLTVTSAQKNPTAFYLCASTGIMDTEAFFGQGTRLTVV.

In DNA, the CDR3 is TGTGCCAGCAGTTACTCGAGGATAGGAGTCTACGAGCAGTACTTC. Protein: CASSYSRIGVYEQYF. The V call is TRBV6-5, the J call TRBJ2-7; D is uncertain. Germline V CDR1 and CDR2: MNHEY, SVGAGI. There are 15 residues in the CDR3. V lost 0 bases to trimming and J lost 3 bases, with 12 bases between them.

The V gene is TRBV30, the J gene TRBJ1-1, with D perhaps matching TRBD1 (6 bases). This CDR3 region has 14 residues. With 3 bases removed from V and 4 bases from J, the gap between germline ends came to 15 bases. Germline V lookup: CDR1 GTSNPN, CDR2 SVGIG (reference sequence). CDR3 protein: CAWRTQGRGTEAFF. The DNA of the CDR3 is TGTGCCTGGAGAACACAGGGTAGGGGCACTGAAGCTTTCTTT. The variable domain in full, completed from reference TRBV30 and TRBJ1-1, reads SQTIHQWPATLVQPVGSPLSLECTVEGTSNPNLYWYRQAAGRGLQLLFYSVGIGQISSEVPQNLSASRPQDRQFILSSKKLLLSDSGFYLCAWRTQGRGTEAFFGQGTRLTVV.

This clone was detected only once. The chain employs TRBV29-1 and TRBJ2-7; possibly TRBD1 or TRBD2 for D (5 bases each). The CDR3 loop spans 13 amino acids. The germline V gene encodes CDR1 SQVTM and CDR2 ANQGSEA. Deletions cut 4 bases from V and 1 base from J, with 11 bases between. DNA of the CDR3: TGCAGCGTTGGGCCGGGACGTTCCTACGAGCAGTACTTC. Protein sequence: CSVGPGRSYEQYF.

This clone is a singleton in its sample. The chain employs TRBV5-6 and TRBJ2-2; D is perhaps TRBD1 (6 bases). Germline V gene sequence: CDR1 SGHDT, CDR2 YYEEEE. The CDR3 spans 17 residues. Deletions cut 1 base from V and 4 bases from J, with 17 bases between. DNA of the CDR3: TGTGCCAGCAGCTTGACCCACAGGGTCGAGGGCACCGGGGAGCTGTTTTTT. Amino acid sequence: CASSLTHRVEGTGELFF. The whole variable domain, filled in from reference TRBV5-6 and TRBJ2-2, reads DAGVTQSPTHLIKTRGQQVTLRCSPKSGHDTVSWYQQALGQGPQFIFQYYEEEERQRGNFPDRFSGHQFPNYSSELNVNALLLGDSALYLCASSLTHRVEGTGELFFGEGSRLTVL.

This chain joins TRBV6-4 and TRBJ2-5; D is unresolved. The CDR3 contains 18 residues. The ends were cut back, 4 bases at V and 1 base at J, with 22 bases in the middle. Germline CDR1 reads MRHNA; CDR2 reads SNTAGT. CDR3 bases: TGTGCCAGCAGTGCCTCCCCCCCTCGTGGAGTCTTCCAAGAGACCCAGTACTTC. As protein: CASSASPPRGVFQETQYF.

V usage is TRBV6-6 and J usage is TRBJ2-2, with D possibly being TRBD2 (6 bases). The CDR3 is made up of 14 amino acids. V lost 7 bases, J lost 6 bases, and 15 bases lay in between. Germline V gives CDR1 MNHNY, CDR2 SVGAGI (reference sequence). This CDR3 is CASNRAGGAGELFF. Written as DNA, the CDR3 is TGTGCCAGCAACAGAGCGGGTGGCGCCGGGGAGCTGTTTTTT.

The V gene is TRBV9, the J gene TRBJ1-3; 8 bases fit TRBD1. V lost 3 bases to trimming and J lost 0 bases; unmatched junction nucleotides: 5. This CDR3 has 16 amino acids. Germline V gives CDR1 SGDLS, CDR2 YYNGEE. CDR3 loop: CASSEAGGSSGNTIYF. Here the CDR3 DNA reads TGTGCCAGCAGCGAGGCAGGGGGCTCCTCTGGAAACACCATATATTTT.

The chain combines TRBV6-5 with TRBJ2-7; possible D gene TRBD1, 6 bases. Trimming cost V 4 bases and J 2 bases, with 12 bases left between them. Germline values: CDR1 MNHEY, CDR2 SVGAGI. The CDR3 has 14 residues. The CDR3 loop is CASSSGQQAYEQYF. As DNA, the CDR3 is TGTGCCAGCAGTTCCGGACAGCAAGCCTACGAGCAGTACTTC.

The chain couples TRBV6-1 to TRBJ2-1, with a possible D match to TRBD1 (5 bases). Germline V gene data show CDR1 as MNHNS and CDR2 as SASEGT. This CDR3 contains 14 residues. The ends were cut back, 4 bases at V and 6 bases at J, with 13 bases in the middle. The CDR3 region is CASSVLGRGNEQFF. The CDR3 DNA is TGTGCCAGCAGTGTGCTCGGAAGGGGCAATGAGCAGTTCTTC.

The V call is TRBV30, the J call TRBJ2-7, with 9 nucleotides matching TRBD2. Losses at the gene ends were 5 bases for V and 6 bases for J; bases not matched to a gene: 8. CDR1 GTSNPN and CDR2 SVGIG come from the germline V gene (reference sequence). The CDR3 loop spans 13 amino acids. The CDR3 loop reads CAWSPGGGGEQYF. The CDR3 DNA is TGTGCCTGGTCCCCCGGCGGGGGGGGCGAGCAGTACTTC.

V usage is TRBV7-3 and J usage is TRBJ2-5, with unresolved D. Germline V CDR1 and CDR2: SGHTA, FQGTGA. The V gene lost 9 bases and the J gene lost 5 bases, with 22 bases spanning the gap. The CDR3 spans 15 residues. CDR3 loop: CASSLFLGPEETQYF. In DNA, the CDR3 is TGTGCCAGTAGCCTCTTCCTAGGACCGGAGGAGACCCAGTACTTC.

The chain employs TRBV6-5 and TRBJ2-5; the match to TRBD2 covers 10 bases. The DNA matches TRBJ2-7 better at its end, which makes the J call doubtful. Germline V gene data show CDR1 as MNHEY and CDR2 as SVGAGI. The CDR3 is made up of 16 amino acids. The CDR3 loop is CASSYEAAGGPYEQYF. In DNA, the CDR3 is TGTGCCAGCAGTTACGAGGCAGCGGGAGGGCCTTACGAGCAGTACTTC.

V gene TRBV11-2 combines with J gene TRBJ2-1; TRBD2 might be the D (6 bases). This CDR3 contains 18 residues. V gave up 3 bases and J gave up 0 bases, with 18 bases separating them. Germline V gene data show CDR1 as SGHAT and CDR2 as FQNNGV. The CDR3 DNA reads as TGTGCCAGCAGCTTTTTTGGGGGGATTTTGGGCTCCTACAATGAGCAGTTCTTC. Translating gives CASSFFGGILGSYNEQFF.

The rearrangement joins TRBV7-8 to TRBJ1-2; a weak D match, TRBD1 (5 bases). With 1 base removed from V and 3 bases from J, the gap between germline ends came to 9 bases. Germline V gives CDR1 SGHVS, CDR2 FQNEAQ. The CDR3 contains 14 residues. The CDR3 bases are TGTGCCAGCAGCTTAGGAGGGGACGACTATGGCTACACCTTC. Translated: CASSLGGDDYGYTF. Supplemented by reference TRBV7-8 and TRBJ1-2, the full variable domain reads GAGVSQSPRYKVAKRGQDVALRCDPISGHVSLFWYQQALGQGPEFLTYFQNEAQLDKSGLPSDRFFAERPEGSVSTLKIQRTQQEDSAVYLCASSLGGDDYGYTFGSGTRLTVV.

This chain links TRBV12-5 with TRBJ2-6; D remains unclear. Trimming removed 7 bases at V and 0 bases at J, with 13 bases between. CDR1 and CDR2 from the germline V gene are LGHNT and FRNRAP. The CDR3 has 16 residues. The CDR3, as DNA: TGTGCTAGTGCCCAGGTCCTTGGCTCTGGGGCCAACGTCCTGACTTTC. This encodes CASAQVLGSGANVLTF.